Sequencing of this T cell receptor beta chain was carried out in a study of read filtering for tumor transcriptome and immune sequencing. Whole-study context: About 8 patients were R-ISS I, roughly 15 were R-ISS II, over 5 were R-ISS III.

This clonotype was detected many times. No antigen is known for it. The junction does not match germline at one end; this may be a read error. Looked up from germline, CDR1 is DFQATT and CDR2 is SNEGSKA (reference sequence). This CDR3 has 15 amino acids. Study results and limitations: In IR-seq, single-read clonotypes were about 81.9% of clonotypes but around 3.4% of reads.

From approximately 400 ng of RNA, a library with molecular barcoded alpha/delta and beta/gamma adaptors was made. TCRdb reprocessed the reads with MiXCR, giving one entry per CDR3 protein. The table shows more than 70,000 distinct CDR3 sequences, with roughly 21% occurring only once. The rearrangement joins TRBV20-1 to TRBJ1-5; a weak D match, TRBD1 (5 bases). The sequenced sample was a population of CD138-negative cells sorted from bone marrow. The receptor comes from a donor aged 40 or over with multiple myeloma. Here the CDR3 reads CSARDSFYSNQPQHF. The CDR3 DNA is TGCAGTGCTCGAGACAGTTTCTATAGCAATCAGCCCCAGCATTTT.